Shown below are 21 T cell receptor beta chains from a single sample sequenced in a study of blood T cell repertoires in COVID-19. The table came from immunoSEQ multiplex PCR; TCRdb's copy has only in-frame clones and leaves some out. The sample has under 130,000 clones; around 84% are singletons. Sample: peripheral blood. The source is a woman older than 75 with acute or convalescent COVID-19.

V usage is TRBV7-2 and J usage is TRBJ2-1; a weak D match, TRBD2 (6 bases). CDR1 and CDR2 from the germline V gene are SGHTA and FQGNSA. CDR3 size: 16 residues. Trimming cost V 4 bases and J 7 bases, with 20 bases left between them. The CDR3 DNA reads TGTGCCAGCAGCTCCCCCTCCGGGAGTATTGGGAATGAGCAGTTCTTC. This translates into CASSSPSGSIGNEQFF.

The gene calls are TRBV12-3 or TRBV12-4 and TRBJ2-1; TRBD1 aligns across 8 bases. This CDR3 is 13 amino acids long. The junction had 7 bases not matched to a gene; V was cut back by 6 bases and J by 9 bases. In nucleotides, the CDR3 is TGTGCCAGCAGGAACCTAGACAGGGGTGAGCAGTTCTTC. It is translated as CASRNLDRGEQFF.

J is TRBJ1-1 and V is TRBV30; possibly TRBD1 for D (6 bases). The CDR3 covers 13 residues. Trimming took off 5 bases at V and 2 bases at J, with 12 bases between the two ends. The V gene's germline CDR1 is GTSNPN and CDR2 SVGIG (reference sequence). CDR3 protein: CAWVGQFNTEAFF. The CDR3 coding sequence is TGTGCCTGGGTTGGACAGTTTAACACTGAAGCTTTCTTT.

The rearrangement uses TRBV7-9 and TRBJ1-2; TRBD1 aligns across 9 bases. With V trimmed by 5 bases and J by 4 bases, 5 bases remained unmatched. The germline V gene encodes CDR1 SEHNR and CDR2 FQNEAQ (reference sequence). The CDR3 extends over 14 amino acids. The CDR3 DNA is TGTGCCAGCAGCCCACTGACAGGGGGCTATGGCTACACCTTC. Its translation is CASSPLTGGYGYTF.

The J gene is TRBJ1-2, the V gene TRBV13, with D tentatively TRBD1 (5 bases). Trimming took 5 bases from V and 5 from J, leaving 18 bases between them. The CDR3 runs to 15 residues. Germline V lookup: CDR1 PRHDT, CDR2 FYEKMQ (reference sequence). CDR3 coding DNA: TGTGCCAGCAGCCCCAGACAGCAAGTGGGGTATGGCTACACCTTC. Translating gives CASSPRQQVGYGYTF. Full variable domain (outside the CDR3, taken from reference TRBV13 and TRBJ1-2): AAGVIQSPRHLIKEKRETATLKCYPIPRHDTVYWYQQGPGQDPQFLISFYEKMQSDKGSIPDRFSAQQFSDYHSELNMSSLELGDSALYFCASSPRQQVGYGYTFGSGTRLTVV.

The rearrangement joins TRBV11-3 to TRBJ2-1, with 11 bases aligning to TRBD2. V shed 3 bases and J 9 bases; nucleotides not matched to a gene: 13. Germline CDR1 is SGHNT and CDR2 is YENEEA. The CDR3 consists of 17 residues. CDR3 region: CASSLRITSGSLGEQFF. CDR3 in DNA: TGTGCCAGCAGCTTGCGGATAACTAGCGGGAGTCTCGGTGAGCAGTTCTTC. Complete variable domain (other parts from reference TRBV11-3 and TRBJ2-1): EAGVVQSPRYKIIEKKQPVAFWCNPISGHNTLYWYLQNLGQGPELLIRYENEEAVDDSQLPKDRFSAERLKGVDSTLKIQPAELGDSAVYLCASSLRITSGSLGEQFFGPGTRLTVL.

V gene TRBV28 combines with J gene TRBJ1-1, with 9 nucleotides matching TRBD1. J gave up 5 bases and V 6 bases, and 10 bases lay outside the gene matches. This CDR3 has 15 residues. Per germline, CDR1 MDHEN and CDR2 SYDVKM. CDR3 DNA sequence: TGTGCCAGCAGACGAAGCACAGGGGGCAGGACTGAAGCTTTCTTT. It translates to CASRRSTGGRTEAFF.

This clone was found a few times. This chain connects TRBV21-1 to TRBJ2-7; the table's D gene call, TRBD2, was not cross checked with the DNA. TRBV21-1 is annotated as a pseudogene. The CDR3 runs to 16 residues. CDR3 in amino acids: CASSKPGLAGAYEQYV. CDR3 in DNA: TGTGCCAGCAGCAAACCCGGACTAGCGGGGGCCTACGAGCAGTACGTC.

The chain has TRBV5-4 and TRBJ2-5; D may be TRBD1 (5 bases). Germline loops: CDR1 SGHNT, CDR2 YYREEE (reference sequence). V lost 3 bases, J lost 6 bases, and 18 bases lay in between. The CDR3 runs to 15 residues. The CDR3 loop reads CASSSGQSGSKTQYF. For the CDR3, the DNA is TGTGCCAGCAGCTCAGGTCAATCAGGGTCAAAGACCCAGTACTTC.

The chain couples TRBV5-1 to TRBJ2-3; tentatively, D is TRBD2 (6 bases). CDR3 length: 13 amino acids. Trimming removed 4 bases at V and 6 bases at J, with 12 bases between. Per the germline V gene, CDR1 is SGHRS and CDR2 is YFSETQ. CDR3 in DNA: TGCGCCAGCAGCGGGGGGACGGAGGATACGCAGTATTTT. Its protein is CASSGGTEDTQYF.

This rearrangement joins TRBV28 to TRBJ2-2, with D possibly matching TRBD1 (6 bases). V gave up 8 bases and J gave up 0 bases, with 19 bases separating them. This CDR3 has 17 residues. Germline-derived CDR1 and CDR2 are MDHEN and SYDVKM. As DNA, the CDR3 is TGTGCCAGCGCCCGGGACACCGGAATCGCGAACACCGGGGAGCTGTTTTTT. Protein: CASARDTGIANTGELFF.

V and J are TRBV27 and TRBJ1-1; TRBD1 is a possible D gene (6 bases). V was shortened by 4 bases and J by 1 base, with 10 bases between the two germline ends. Looked up from germline, CDR1 is MNHEY and CDR2 is SMNVEV (reference sequence). The CDR3 length is 14 residues. CDR3 protein: CASSSLTGNTEAFF. The CDR3 coding sequence is TGTGCCAGCAGTTCCCTGACAGGGAACACTGAAGCTTTCTTT.

The chain uses TRBV10-3 and TRBJ1-5, with a weak D call TRBD1 (5 bases). V dropped 0 bases and J dropped 5 bases, with 8 bases sitting between them. Looked up from germline, CDR1 is ENHRY and CDR2 is SYGVKD. The CDR3 loop spans 14 amino acids. The CDR3 nucleotides are TGTGCCATCAGTGAGTCCTGGGGGGATCAGCCCCAGCATTTT. Its translation: CAISESWGDQPQHF.

Comments on this clone: Other DNA sequences in the sample encode the same CDR3. CDR3 in amino acids: CASSPQAVTYNEQFF. The DNA of the CDR3 is TGTGCCAGCAGCCCCCAAGCGGTTACCTACAATGAGCAGTTCTTC. This chain connects TRBV3-1 (or the pseudogene TRBV3-2) to TRBJ2-1, with a tentative D call TRBD2 (5 bases). Trimming left V 4 bases short and J 2 bases short, with 12 bases between. The CDR3 spans 15 residues. Germline CDR1 and CDR2: LGHDT and YNNKEL (reference sequence).

The chain links TRBV6-5 to TRBJ1-5; D unclear. CDR3 length: 14 amino acids. V dropped 0 bases and J dropped 10 bases, with 13 bases sitting between them. Germline V gene sequence: CDR1 MNHEY, CDR2 SVGAGI. The CDR3: CASSYSVSNLPQHF. The DNA of the CDR3 is TGTGCCAGCAGTTACTCTGTGTCGAACCTACCCCAGCATTTT.

The gene calls are TRBV5-1 and TRBJ2-5; 8 bases agree with TRBD2. V lost 9 bases to trimming and J lost 4 bases; unmatched junction nucleotides: 8. Germline CDR1 reads SGHRS; CDR2 reads YFSETQ. The CDR3 runs to 13 residues. The CDR3 DNA reads as TGCGCCACCCAAAGGGCGGGAGGAGAGACCCAGTACTTC. Its translation is CATQRAGGETQYF.

The sample holds one count of this clone. The gene calls are TRBV19 and TRBJ1-1; 10 bases fit TRBD1. The CDR3 runs to 17 residues. From germline, CDR1 is LNHDA and CDR2 SQIVND (reference sequence). The ends lost 7 bases at V and 1 base at J; junction bases unmatched: 12. As DNA, the CDR3 is TGTGCCAGTATCTCTGTTGGGACAGGGGCTGGGAACACTGAAGCTTTCTTT. It is translated as CASISVGTGAGNTEAFF.

The rearrangement joins TRBV28 to TRBJ2-2; 11 bases map to TRBD2. This CDR3 is built from 16 residues. V lost 4 bases to trimming and J lost 5 bases; unmatched junction nucleotides: 6. In germline, CDR1 is MDHEN, CDR2 SYDVKM. CDR3 in DNA: TGTGCCAGCAGTTATAGCGGGAGGGCGGGAACCGGGGAGCTGTTTTTT. It specifies CASSYSGRAGTGELFF.

J is TRBJ1-2 and V is TRBV28; D is uncertain. The CDR3 covers 15 residues. Germline assignment: CDR1 MDHEN and CDR2 SYDVKM. Trimming stripped 3 bases from V and 0 bases from J, with 11 bases between. The CDR3, as DNA: TGTGCCAGCAGTTTTTCGGGGAGGGCTAACTATGGCTACACCTTC. Its translation: CASSFSGRANYGYTF.

The chain combines TRBV2 with TRBJ2-3; D unclear. The germline V and J ends were trimmed by 6 bases and 0 bases, with 10 bases remaining between them. This CDR3 contains 14 residues. Germline lookup yields CDR1 SNHLY and CDR2 FYNNEI. The CDR3, as DNA: TGTGCCAGCAGGGTAGCATTCAGCACAGATACGCAGTATTTT. It codes for CASRVAFSTDTQYF.

The chain links TRBV29-1 to TRBJ2-5; 8 bases agree with TRBD2. V gave up 4 bases and J gave up 3 bases; unmatched junction bases: 4. Germline-derived CDR1 and CDR2 are SQVTM and ANQGSEA. This CDR3 comprises 13 residues. For the CDR3, the DNA is TGCAGCGTTGGGTCAGCGGGAGAAGAGACCCAGTACTTC. It translates to CSVGSAGEETQYF.